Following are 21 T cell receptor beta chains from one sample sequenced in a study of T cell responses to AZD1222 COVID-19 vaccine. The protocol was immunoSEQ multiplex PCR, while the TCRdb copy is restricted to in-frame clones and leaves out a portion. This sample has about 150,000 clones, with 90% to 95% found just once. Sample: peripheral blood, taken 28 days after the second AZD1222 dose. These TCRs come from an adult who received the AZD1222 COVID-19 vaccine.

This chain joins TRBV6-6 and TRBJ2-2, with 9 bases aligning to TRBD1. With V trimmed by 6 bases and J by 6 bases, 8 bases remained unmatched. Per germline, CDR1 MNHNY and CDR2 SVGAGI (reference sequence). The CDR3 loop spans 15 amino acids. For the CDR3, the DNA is TGTGCCAGCAGCCCGGGACAGGGATTCCCCGGGGAGCTGTTTTTT. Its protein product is CASSPGQGFPGELFF.

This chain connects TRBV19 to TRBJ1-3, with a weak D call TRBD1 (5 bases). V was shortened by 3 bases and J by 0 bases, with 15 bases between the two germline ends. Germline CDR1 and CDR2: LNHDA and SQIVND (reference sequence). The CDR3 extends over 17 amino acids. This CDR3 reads CASSIPGAATSGNTIYF. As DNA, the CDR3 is TGTGCCAGTAGTATCCCCGGGGCGGCGACCTCTGGAAACACCATATATTTT.

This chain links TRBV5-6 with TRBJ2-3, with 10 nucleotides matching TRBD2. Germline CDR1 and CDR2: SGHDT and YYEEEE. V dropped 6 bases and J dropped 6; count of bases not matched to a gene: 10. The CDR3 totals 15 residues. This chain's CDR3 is CASTRWGTSVDTQYF. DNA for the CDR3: TGTGCCAGCACCCGGTGGGGGACTAGCGTCGATACGCAGTATTTT.

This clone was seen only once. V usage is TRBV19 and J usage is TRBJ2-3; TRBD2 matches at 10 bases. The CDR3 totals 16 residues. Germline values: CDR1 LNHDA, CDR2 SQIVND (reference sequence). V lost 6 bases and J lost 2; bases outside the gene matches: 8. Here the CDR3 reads CASSPALAGFTDTQYF. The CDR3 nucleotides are TGTGCCAGTAGCCCCGCACTAGCGGGATTCACAGATACGCAGTATTTT.

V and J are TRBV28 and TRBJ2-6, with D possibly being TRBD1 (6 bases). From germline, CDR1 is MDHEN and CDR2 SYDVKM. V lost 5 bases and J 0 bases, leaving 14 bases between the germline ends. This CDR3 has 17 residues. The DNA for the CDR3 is TGTGCCAGCAGTCAGCAGGGGCATAGCTCTGGGGCCAACGTCCTGACTTTC. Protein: CASSQQGHSSGANVLTF.

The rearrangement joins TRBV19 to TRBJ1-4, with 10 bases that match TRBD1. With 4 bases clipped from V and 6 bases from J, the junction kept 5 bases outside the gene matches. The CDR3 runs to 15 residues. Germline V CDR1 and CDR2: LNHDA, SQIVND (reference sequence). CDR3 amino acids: CASSTGQGEYEKLFF. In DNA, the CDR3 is TGTGCCAGTAGTACCGGACAGGGGGAGTATGAAAAACTGTTTTTT.

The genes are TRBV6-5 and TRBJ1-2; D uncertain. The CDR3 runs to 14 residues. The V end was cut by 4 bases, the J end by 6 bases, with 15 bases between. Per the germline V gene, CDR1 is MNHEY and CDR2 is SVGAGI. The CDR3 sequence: CASSSGGRKDGYTF. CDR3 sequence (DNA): TGTGCCAGCAGTTCCGGAGGGAGAAAGGATGGCTACACCTTC.

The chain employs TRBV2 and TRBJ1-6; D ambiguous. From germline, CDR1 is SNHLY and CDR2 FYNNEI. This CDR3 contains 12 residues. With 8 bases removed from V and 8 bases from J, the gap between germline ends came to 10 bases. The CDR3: CASSNTDSPLHF. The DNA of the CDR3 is TGTGCCAGCTCCAATACAGATTCACCCCTCCACTTT. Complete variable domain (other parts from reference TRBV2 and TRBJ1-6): EPEVTQTPSHQVTQMGQEVILRCVPISNHLYFYWYRQILGQKVEFLVSFYNNEISEKSEIFDDQFSVERPDGSNFTLKIRSTKLEDSAMYFCASSNTDSPLHFGNGTRLTVT.

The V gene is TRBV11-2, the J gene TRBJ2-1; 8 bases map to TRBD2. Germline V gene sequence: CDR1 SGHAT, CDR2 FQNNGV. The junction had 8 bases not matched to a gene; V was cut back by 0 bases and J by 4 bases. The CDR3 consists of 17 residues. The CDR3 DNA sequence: TGTGCCAGCAGCTTAGAGGGGACTAGTCTACGATACAATGAGCAGTTCTTC. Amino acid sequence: CASSLEGTSLRYNEQFF.

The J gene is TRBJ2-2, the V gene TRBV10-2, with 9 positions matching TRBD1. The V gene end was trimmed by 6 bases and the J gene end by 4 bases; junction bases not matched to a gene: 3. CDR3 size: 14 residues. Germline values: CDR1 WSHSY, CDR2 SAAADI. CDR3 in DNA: TGCGCCAGCAGCCCGACAGGGGGCACCGGGGAGCTGTTTTTT. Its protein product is CASSPTGGTGELFF.

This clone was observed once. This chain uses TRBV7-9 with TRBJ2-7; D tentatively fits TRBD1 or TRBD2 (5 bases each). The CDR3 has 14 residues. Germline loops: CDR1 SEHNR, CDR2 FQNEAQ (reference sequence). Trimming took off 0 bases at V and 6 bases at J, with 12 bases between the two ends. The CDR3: CASSLAGMGVEQYF. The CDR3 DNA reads TGTGCCAGCAGCTTAGCGGGGATGGGGGTCGAGCAGTACTTC.

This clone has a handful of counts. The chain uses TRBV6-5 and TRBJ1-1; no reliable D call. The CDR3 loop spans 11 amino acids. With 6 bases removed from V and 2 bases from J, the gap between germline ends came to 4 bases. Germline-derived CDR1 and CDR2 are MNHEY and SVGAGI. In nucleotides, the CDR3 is TGTGCCAGCAGGGGTAACACTGAAGCTTTCTTT. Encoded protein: CASRGNTEAFF.

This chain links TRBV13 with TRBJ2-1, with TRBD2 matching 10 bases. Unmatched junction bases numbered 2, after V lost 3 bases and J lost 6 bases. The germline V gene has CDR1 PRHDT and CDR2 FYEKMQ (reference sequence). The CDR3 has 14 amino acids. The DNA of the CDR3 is TGTGCCAGCAGCTTGGGACTAGCGTTCAATGAGCAGTTCTTC. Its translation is CASSLGLAFNEQFF.

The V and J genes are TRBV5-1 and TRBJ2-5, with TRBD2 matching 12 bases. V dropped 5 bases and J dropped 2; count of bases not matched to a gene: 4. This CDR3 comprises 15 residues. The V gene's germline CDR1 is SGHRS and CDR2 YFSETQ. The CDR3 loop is CASSPGLAGQETQYF. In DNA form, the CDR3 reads TGCGCCAGCAGTCCTGGACTAGCGGGACAAGAGACCCAGTACTTC. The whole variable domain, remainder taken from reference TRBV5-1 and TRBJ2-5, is KAGVTQTPRYLIKTRGQQVTLSCSPISGHRSVSWYQQTPGQGLQFLFEYFSETQRNKGNFPGRFSGRQFSNSRSEMNVSTLELGDSALYLCASSPGLAGQETQYFGPGTRLLVL.

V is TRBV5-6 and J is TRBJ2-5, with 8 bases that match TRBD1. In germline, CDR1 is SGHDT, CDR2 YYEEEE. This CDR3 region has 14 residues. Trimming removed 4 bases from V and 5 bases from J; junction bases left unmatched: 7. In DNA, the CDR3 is TGTGCCAGCAGCGGGAGACAGGGGTGGGAGACCCAGTACTTC. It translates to CASSGRQGWETQYF.

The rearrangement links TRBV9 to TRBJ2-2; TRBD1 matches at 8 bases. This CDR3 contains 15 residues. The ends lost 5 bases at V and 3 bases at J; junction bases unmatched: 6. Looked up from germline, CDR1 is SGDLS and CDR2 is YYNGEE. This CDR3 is CASRAGGSYTGELFF. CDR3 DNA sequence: TGTGCCAGCAGGGCAGGGGGCTCATACACCGGGGAGCTGTTTTTT.

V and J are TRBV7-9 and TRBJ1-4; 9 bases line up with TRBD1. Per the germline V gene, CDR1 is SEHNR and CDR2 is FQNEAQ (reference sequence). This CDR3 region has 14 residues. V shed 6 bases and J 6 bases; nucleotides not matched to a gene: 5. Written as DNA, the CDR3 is TGTGCCAGCAGGCTCGGGACAGGGTATGAAAAACTGTTTTTT. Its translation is CASRLGTGYEKLFF.

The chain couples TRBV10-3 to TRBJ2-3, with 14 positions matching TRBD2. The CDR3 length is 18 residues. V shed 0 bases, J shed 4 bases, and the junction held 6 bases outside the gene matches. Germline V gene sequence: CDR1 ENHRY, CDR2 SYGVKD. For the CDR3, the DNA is TGTGCCATCAGTGAGTCATGGACTAGCGGGAGGATAGCAGATACGCAGTATTTT. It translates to CAISESWTSGRIADTQYF.

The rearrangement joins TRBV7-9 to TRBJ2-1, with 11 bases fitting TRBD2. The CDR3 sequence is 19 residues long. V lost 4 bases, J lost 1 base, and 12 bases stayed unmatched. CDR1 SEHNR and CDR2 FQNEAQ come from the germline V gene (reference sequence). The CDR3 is CASSSLDLLAGGSYNEQFF. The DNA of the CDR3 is TGTGCCAGCAGCTCCCTCGATCTTCTAGCGGGAGGATCCTACAATGAGCAGTTCTTC. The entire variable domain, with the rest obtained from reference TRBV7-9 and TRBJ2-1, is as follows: DTGVSQNPRHKITKRGQNVTFRCDPISEHNRLYWYRQTLGQGPEFLTYFQNEAQLEKSRLLSDRFSAERPKGSFSTLEIQRTEQGDSAMYLCASSSLDLLAGGSYNEQFFGPGTRLTVL.

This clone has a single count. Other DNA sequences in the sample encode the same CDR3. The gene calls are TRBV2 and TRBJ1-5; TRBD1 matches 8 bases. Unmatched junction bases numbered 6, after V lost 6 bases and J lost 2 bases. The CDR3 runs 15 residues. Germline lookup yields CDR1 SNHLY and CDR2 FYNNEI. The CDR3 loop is CASRGDRGGNQPQHF. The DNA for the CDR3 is TGTGCCAGCAGGGGAGACAGGGGAGGCAATCAGCCCCAGCATTTT.

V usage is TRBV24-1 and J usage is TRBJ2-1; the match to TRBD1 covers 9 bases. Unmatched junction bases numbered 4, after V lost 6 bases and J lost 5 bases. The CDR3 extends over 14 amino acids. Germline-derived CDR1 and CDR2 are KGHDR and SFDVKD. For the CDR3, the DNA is TGTGCCACCAGTCCCGGGACAGGGAACAATGAGCAGTTCTTC. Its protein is CATSPGTGNNEQFF.